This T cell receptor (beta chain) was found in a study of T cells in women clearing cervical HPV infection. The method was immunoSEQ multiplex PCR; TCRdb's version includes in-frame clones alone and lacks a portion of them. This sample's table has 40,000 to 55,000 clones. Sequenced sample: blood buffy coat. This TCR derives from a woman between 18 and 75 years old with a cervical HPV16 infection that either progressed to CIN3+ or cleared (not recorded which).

The CDR3 bases that were read are TGCGCCAGCAGCCAAGTCGGCAGGGCTAACTATGGC. It specifies CASSQVGRANYG. The full CDR3 protein is CASSQVGRANYGYTF. The chain links TRBV4-1 to TRBJ1-2; D perhaps matches TRBD1 (5 bases). The read terminates 3 residues ahead of where the CDR3 ends, so the germline J gene completes it. V was clipped by 1 base and J by 0 bases, with 9 bases between them. This CDR3 has 15 residues. CDR1 MGHRA and CDR2 YSYEKL come from the germline V gene.